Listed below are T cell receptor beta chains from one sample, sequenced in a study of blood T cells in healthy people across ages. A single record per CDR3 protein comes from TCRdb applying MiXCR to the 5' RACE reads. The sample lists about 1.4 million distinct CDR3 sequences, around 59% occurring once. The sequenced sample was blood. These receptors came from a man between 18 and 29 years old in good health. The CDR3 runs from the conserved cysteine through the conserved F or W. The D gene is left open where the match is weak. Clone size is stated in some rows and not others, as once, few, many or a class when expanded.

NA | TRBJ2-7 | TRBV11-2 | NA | CASSRRQINYEQYF | TGTGCCAGCAGCCGGAGACAGATCAACTACGAGCAGTACTTC
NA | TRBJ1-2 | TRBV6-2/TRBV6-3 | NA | CASSYDTGQPANYGYTF | TGTGCCAGCAGTTACGACACAGGACAACCGGCTAACTATGGCTACACCTTC
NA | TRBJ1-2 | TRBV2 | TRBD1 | CASSRTGVNYGYTF | TGTGCCAGCAGCCGGACAGGGGTTAACTATGGCTACACCTTC
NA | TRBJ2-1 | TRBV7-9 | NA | CASSLAATYNEQFF | TGTGCCAGCAGCTTAGCCGCGACGTACAATGAGCAGTTCTTC
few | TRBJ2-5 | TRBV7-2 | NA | CASSLQGGGETQYF | TGTGCCAGCAGCTTGCAGGGAGGAGGGGAGACCCAGTACTTC
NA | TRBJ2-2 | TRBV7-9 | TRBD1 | CASSTDPYPDRGRAGELFF | TGTGCCAGCAGCACCGACCCTTACCCTGACAGGGGGCGAGCCGGGGAGCTGTTTTTT
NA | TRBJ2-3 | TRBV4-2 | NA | CASSQEREGRGLTDTQYF | TGTGCCAGCAGCCAAGAACGTGAGGGACGAGGTCTCACAGATACGCAGTATTTT
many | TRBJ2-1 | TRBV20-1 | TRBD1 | CSAEDRGYNEQFF | TGCAGTGCCGAGGACAGGGGATACAATGAGCAGTTCTTC
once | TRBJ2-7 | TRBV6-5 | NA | CASSYSIGTSYEQYF | TGTGCCAGCAGTTACTCGATTGGAACCTCCTACGAGCAGTACTTC
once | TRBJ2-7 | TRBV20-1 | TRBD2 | CSATSGRATYEQYF | TGCAGTGCTACAAGCGGGAGGGCCACCTACGAGCAGTACTTC
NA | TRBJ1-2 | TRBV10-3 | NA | CAISDSGFFPGWAGGYTF | TGTGCCATCAGTGACTCGGGGTTTTTTCCGGGCTGGGCCGGTGGCTACACCTTC
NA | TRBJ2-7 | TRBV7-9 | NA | CASSNEAAYEQYF | TGTGCCAGCAGCAATGAGGCGGCCTACGAGCAGTACTTC
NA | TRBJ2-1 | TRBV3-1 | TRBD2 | CASSQPGLAGVPYNEQFF | TGTGCCAGCAGCCAACCTGGACTAGCGGGAGTCCCCTACAATGAGCAGTTCTTC
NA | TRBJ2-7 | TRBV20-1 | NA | CSARGLTSYEQYF | TGCAGTGCTAGAGGCTTGACATCCTACGAGCAGTACTTC
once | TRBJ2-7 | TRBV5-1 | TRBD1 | CASSFGTGHNEQYF | TGCGCCAGCAGCTTCGGGACAGGACACAATGAGCAGTACTTC
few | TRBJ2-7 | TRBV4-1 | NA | CASSQTDSYEQYF | TGCGCCAGCAGCCAAACGGACAGCTACGAGCAGTACTTC
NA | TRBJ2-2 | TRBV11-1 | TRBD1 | CASLGQGATTGELFF | TGTGCCAGTTTGGGACAGGGGGCAACTACCGGGGAGCTGTTTTTT
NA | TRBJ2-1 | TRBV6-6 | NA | CASSLNPWTRDIDEQFF | TGTGCCAGCAGTCTTAACCCGTGGACGCGAGATATCGATGAGCAGTTCTTC
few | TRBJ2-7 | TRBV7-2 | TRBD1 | CASSSTPGTAYEQYF | TGTGCCAGCAGCTCTACCCCCGGGACAGCCTACGAGCAGTACTTC
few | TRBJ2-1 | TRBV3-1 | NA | CASSPSRLGARNEQFF | TGTGCCAGCAGCCCCTCCAGGCTAGGCGCGAGGAATGAGCAGTTCTTC
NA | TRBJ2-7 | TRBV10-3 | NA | CAIRENSYEQYF | TGTGCCATCAGGGAGAACTCCTACGAGCAGTACTTC
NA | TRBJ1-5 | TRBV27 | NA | CVSSLGKTQPQHF | TGTGTCAGCAGTTTGGGGAAGACTCAGCCCCAGCATTTT
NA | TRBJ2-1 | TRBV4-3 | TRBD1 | CASSPSLGGQETQFF | TGCGCCAGCAGCCCCTCGCTAGGGGGCCAAGAGACCCAGTTCTTC
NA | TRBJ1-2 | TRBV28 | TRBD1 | CASSRTGALHGYTF | TGTGCCAGCAGTCGGACAGGCGCCCTCCATGGCTACACCTTC
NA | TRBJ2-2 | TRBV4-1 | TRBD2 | CASSLLAGMNTGELFF | TGCGCCAGCAGCCTCTTAGCGGGGATGAACACCGGGGAGCTGTTTTTT
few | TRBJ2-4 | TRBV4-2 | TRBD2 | CASSQPLAGEVKNIQYF | TGTGCCAGCAGCCAGCCTCTAGCGGGAGAAGTCAAAAACATTCAGTACTTC
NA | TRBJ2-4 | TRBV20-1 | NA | CSARHLTGSLQTQDIQYF | TGCAGTGCTAGACATTTAACCGGTTCCCTACAGACCCAGGACATTCAGTACTTC
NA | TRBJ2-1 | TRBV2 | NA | CASSVQGPPTGNEQFF | TGTGCCAGCAGTGTACAAGGACCTCCCACCGGCAATGAGCAGTTCTTC
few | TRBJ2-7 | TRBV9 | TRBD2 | CASNPSGSSYEQYF | TGTGCCAGCAACCCAAGCGGGAGTTCCTACGAGCAGTACTTC
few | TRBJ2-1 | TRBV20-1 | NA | CSARGDSSYNEQFF | TGCAGTGCTAGAGGAGATAGCTCCTACAATGAGCAGTTCTTC
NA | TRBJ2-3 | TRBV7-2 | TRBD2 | CASSSSRTSGDTQYF | TGTGCCAGCAGCTCCAGCCGGACTAGCGGAGATACGCAGTATTTT